The 25 T cell receptor beta chains below come from one sample, sequenced in a study of T cells in women clearing cervical HPV infection. Generated by immunoSEQ multiplex PCR, the TCRdb table keeps only in-frame clones and is missing some. In total, the table holds around 35,000 clones. The material sequenced was blood buffy coat. The receptors come from a woman between 18 and 69 years old with a cervical HPV16 infection that either progressed to CIN3+ or cleared (not recorded which).

In the case of this clone: The read is 3 residues too short to cover the CDR3 end, so that end is filled in from the germline J gene. The gene calls are TRBV7-2 and TRBJ1-2, with TRBD1 as a possible D gene (6 bases). The CDR3 has 13 residues. CDR1 is SGHTA and CDR2 is FQGNSA in the germline V gene. The CDR3 protein is CASSTGGAGGYTF. The DNA read from the CDR3 is TGTGCCAGCAGCACCGGGGGGGCGGGAGGC.

Details on this clone: The read terminates 3 residues ahead of where the CDR3 ends, so the germline J gene completes it. The V and J genes are TRBV19 and TRBJ1-4; unclear D gene. Germline V gene lookup returns CDR1 LNHDA and CDR2 SQIVND (reference sequence). The V end was cut by 5 bases, the J end by 3 bases, with 19 bases between. This CDR3 spans 17 amino acids. This CDR3 reads CASSGPATPGANEKLFF. Partial CDR3 DNA: TGTGCCAGTAGTGGGCCTGCCACGCCAGGTGCTAATGAAAAA.

As for this clone: Coverage ceases 3 residues before the CDR3 finishes, and the germline J gene fills in the end. The chain combines TRBV12-3 or TRBV12-4 with TRBJ2-5, with D maybe TRBD1 (5 bases). With 2 bases removed from V and 5 bases from J, the gap between germline ends came to 18 bases. This CDR3 region has 16 residues. The CDR3 reads CASSLLPVGRAETQYF. The part of the CDR3 DNA that was read is TGTGCCAGCAGTTTACTCCCAGTGGGCAGGGCGGAGACC.

To note about this clone: The read halts 3 residues ahead of the CDR3 end, with the missing end drawn from the germline J gene. The rearrangement joins TRBV18 to TRBJ2-7, with a tentative D call TRBD1 (6 bases). The V gene's germline CDR1 is KGHSH and CDR2 LQKENI. The CDR3 runs to 13 residues. V lost 5 bases to trimming and J lost 6 bases, with 14 bases between them. Partial CDR3 DNA: TGTGCCAGCTCAGGGGCAGGGGCGGCCGAG. Residues: CASSGAGAAE. The whole CDR3 region reads CASSGAGAAEQYF.

Of note for this clone: The read is 3 residues too short to cover the CDR3 end, so that end is filled in from the germline J gene. The genes are TRBV18 and TRBJ2-2, with D perhaps matching TRBD1 (5 bases). The CDR3 totals 15 residues. Looked up from germline, CDR1 is KGHSH and CDR2 is LQKENI. CDR3 DNA (partial): TGTGCCAGCTCACCAGGGCGCTCTGGGGCCAACGTG. This gives the protein CASSPGRSGANV. The entire CDR3 is CASSPGRSGANVLFF.

Details on this clone: The read ends 3 residues shy of where the CDR3 ends; the end is completed using the germline J gene. The chain uses TRBV19 and TRBJ1-4; possible D gene TRBD1, 5 bases. In germline, CDR1 is LNHDA, CDR2 SQIVND (reference sequence). This CDR3 has 15 residues. CDR3 sequence: CASTKPGTGANVLFF. The CDR3 DNA, read in part, is TGTGCCAGTACCAAACCAGGGACTGGGGCCAACGTA.

Comment on this clone: The read stops 3 residues short of the end of the CDR3; the missing end is completed from the germline J gene. The chain combines TRBV6-1 with TRBJ1-2; 8 bases align to TRBD1. Germline V lookup: CDR1 MNHNS, CDR2 SASEGT. With 4 bases clipped from V and 4 bases from J, the junction kept 2 bases outside the gene matches. The CDR3 contains 13 residues. The CDR3 bases that were read are TGTGCCAGCAGTGGGACAGGGAGCTATGGC. Translated: CASSGTGSYG. The full CDR3 reads CASSGTGSYGYTF.

Notes on this clone: Sequencing ends 3 residues short of the CDR3 end; the germline J gene provides the rest. The rearrangement links TRBV5-6 to TRBJ2-7; D unresolved. The germline gives CDR1 SGHDT, CDR2 YYEEEE. CDR3 size: 12 residues. Between the trimmed V and J ends, which lost 1 base and 2 bases, there was a span of 4 bases. This chain's CDR3 is CASSLRAYEQYF. The DNA read from the CDR3 is TGTGCCAGCAGCTTGAGGGCCTACGAG.

Turning to this clone: The read ends 3 residues shy of where the CDR3 ends; the end is completed using the germline J gene. This chain connects TRBV2 to TRBJ1-4; 10 bases fit TRBD1. The CDR3 length is 15 residues. Germline V CDR1 and CDR2: SNHLY, FYNNEI. Germline trimming cut 8 bases from V and 0 bases from J; bases unmatched to any gene: 3. The CDR3 DNA, read in part, is TGTGCCAGCTCGGGACAGGGGTCAACTAATGAAAAA. It translates to CASSGQGSTNEK. The whole CDR3 sequence reads CASSGQGSTNEKLFF.

In regard to this clone: The sequence runs out 3 residues before the end of the CDR3; the remainder is reconstructed from the germline J gene. V and J are TRBV5-8 and TRBJ2-3; maybe TRBD2 (5 bases). The CDR3 has 14 amino acids. CDR1 SGHTS and CDR2 YDEGEE come from the germline V gene. Trimming pared 3 bases from V and 1 base from J, leaving 9 bases between. The CDR3 DNA, read in part, is TGTGCCAGCAGCTCGGGGAGACGCACAGATACG. It is translated as CASSSGRRTDT. The whole CDR3 sequence is CASSSGRRTDTQYF.

Turning to this clone: The read comes to an end 3 residues before the CDR3 does, leaving the germline J gene to fill in the end. The genes are TRBV6-1 and TRBJ1-4, with D possibly being TRBD1 (6 bases). V was shortened by 2 bases and J by 5 bases, with 15 bases between the two germline ends. Germline-derived CDR1 and CDR2 are MNHNS and SASEGT. CDR3 size: 16 residues. The CDR3 here is CASSESWGGANEKLFF. CDR3 DNA, as far as it was read: TGTGCCAGCAGTGAAAGTTGGGGGGGGGCCAATGAAAAA.

With regard to this clone: The read terminates 3 residues before the CDR3 end, so the remaining end is supplied by the germline J gene. The V gene is TRBV7-8, the J gene TRBJ1-2, with 7 nucleotides matching TRBD1. The CDR3 spans 13 residues. The germline gives CDR1 SGHVS, CDR2 FQNEAQ. After removal of 5 bases from V and 6 bases from J, the junction contained 6 bases not matched to a gene. CDR3 in amino acids: CASSHVRGHGYTF. CDR3 DNA, as far as it was read: TGTGCCAGCAGCCACGTGAGGGGGCATGGC. Looking up the rest from reference TRBV7-8 and TRBJ1-2 gives the full variable domain: GAGVSQSPRYKVAKRGQDVALRCDPISGHVSLFWYQQALGQGPEFLTYFQNEAQLDKSGLPSDRFFAERPEGSVSTLKIQRTQQEDSAVYLCASSHVRGHGYTFGSGTRLTVV.

As regards this clone: The read finishes 3 residues shy of the CDR3 end, and the germline J gene is used to complete it. The chain links TRBV2 to TRBJ2-3, with D perhaps matching TRBD2 (5 bases). This CDR3 has 15 residues. Germline V CDR1 and CDR2: SNHLY, FYNNEI. CDR3 loop: CASTKDTGSNQPQYF. The CDR3 bases that were read are TGTGCCAGCACCAAAGATACGGGGTCCAATCAGCCG.

Concerning this clone itself: A read error may account for a junction end that differs from germline. Here the CDR3 reads CASSLTGAETQYF. The covered CDR3 bases are TGTGCCAGCAGCTTAACGGGGGCAGAGACG. The J gene is TRBJ2-3, the V gene TRBV7-3; maybe TRBD1 (6 bases). The missing CDR3 end, 3 residues past where the read stops, is filled in from the germline J gene. Germline CDR1 SGHTA, CDR2 FQGTGA. This CDR3 region has 13 residues. Together with reference TRBV7-3 and TRBJ2-3, the CDR3 gives the full variable domain: GAGVSQTPSNKVTEKGKYVELRCDPISGHTALYWYRQSLGQGPEFLIYFQGTGAADDSGLPNDRFFAVRPEGSVSTLKIQRTERGDSAVYLCASSLTGAETQYFGPGTRLTVL.

Regarding this clone: The CDR3 goes on 3 residues after the read ends, and that part is filled in from the germline J gene. The rearrangement links TRBV19 to TRBJ2-1; 10 nucleotides line up with TRBD1. With V trimmed by 0 bases and J by 7 bases, 6 bases remained unmatched. CDR1 and CDR2 (germline): LNHDA, SQIVND (reference sequence). The CDR3 runs to 16 residues. The sequenced part of the CDR3 DNA is TGTGCCAGTAGTATAGATATGGGGACAGGGGTGAATGAG. This sequence encodes CASSIDMGTGVNE. The whole CDR3 sequence reads CASSIDMGTGVNEQFF.

With regard to this clone: The read comes to an end 3 residues before the CDR3 does, leaving the germline J gene to fill in the end. This chain joins TRBV19 and TRBJ2-1; D tentatively fits TRBD1 or TRBD2 (5 bases each). Germline CDR1 and CDR2: LNHDA and SQIVND (reference sequence). The length of the CDR3 is 13 residues. The V and J ends lost 1 base and 7 bases respectively, with 8 bases between them. The CDR3 sequence is CASSIGRENEQFF. The CDR3 DNA, read in part, is TGTGCCAGTAGTATAGGCAGGGAGAATGAG.

This chain's CDR3 is CASSAGTEPYEQYF. The CDR3 DNA, read in part, is TGTGCCAGCAGCGCCGGGACAGAACCCTACGAG. The V gene is TRBV7-6, the J gene TRBJ2-7; 7 positions agree with TRBD1. The CDR3 is cut off 3 residues early in the read; its end comes from the germline J gene. The CDR3 consists of 14 residues. CDR1 is SGHVS and CDR2 is FNYEAQ in the germline V gene. J lost 2 bases, V lost 5 bases, and 6 bases had no gene match.

CDR3 loop: CASHTGISTDTQYF. The covered CDR3 bases are TGTGCCAGTCACACAGGGATTAGCACAGATACG. V gene TRBV7-9 combines with J gene TRBJ2-3; D is perhaps TRBD1 (6 bases). The sequenced fragment ends 3 residues before the CDR3 boundary, so the rest is inferred from the germline J gene. CDR1 and CDR2 from the germline V gene are SEHNR and FQNEAQ (reference sequence). The CDR3 runs to 14 residues. V was shortened by 9 bases and J by 0 bases, with 13 bases between the two germline ends.

In the case of this clone: The read ends 3 residues shy of where the CDR3 ends; the end is completed using the germline J gene. This chain uses TRBV7-9 with TRBJ1-2; no reliable D call. The CDR3 runs 14 residues. Germline CDR1 and CDR2: SEHNR and FQNEAQ (reference sequence). Trimming took 1 base from V and 5 from J, leaving 11 bases between them. The CDR3 loop is CASSLGQVTYGYTF. CDR3 bases read: TGTGCCAGCAGCTTAGGGCAGGTTACGTATGGC.

As regards this clone: The read ends 3 residues before the CDR3 terminus; that terminus is restored from the germline J gene. The gene calls are TRBV7-2 and TRBJ1-5; TRBD1 matches 10 bases. The germline gives CDR1 SGHTA, CDR2 FQGNSA. This CDR3 spans 14 amino acids. V was pared by 5 bases and J by 7 bases, with 5 bases of the junction left unmatched. CDR3 sequence: CASSPRTGGQPQHF. The sequenced part of the CDR3 DNA is TGTGCCAGCAGCCCAAGGACAGGGGGACAGCCC. Together with reference TRBV7-2 and TRBJ1-5, the CDR3 gives the full variable domain: GAGVSQSPSNKVTEKGKDVELRCDPISGHTALYWYRQSLGQGLEFLIYFQGNSAPDKSGLPSDRFSAERTGGSVSTLTIQRTQQEDSAVYLCASSPRTGGQPQHFGDGTRLSIL.

With respect to this clone: The read terminates 3 residues before the CDR3 end, so the remaining end is supplied by the germline J gene. The chain employs TRBV19 and TRBJ2-1; 15 bases agree with TRBD2. The V segment lost 3 bases and the J segment 1 base; nucleotides outside the gene matches: 10. This CDR3 comprises 20 residues. The germline CDR1 and CDR2 sequences are LNHDA and SQIVND (reference sequence). The CDR3 reads CASSMLGLAGGGVSYNEQFF. The covered CDR3 bases are TGTGCCAGTAGTATGCTGGGACTAGCGGGAGGAGGGGTTTCCTACAATGAG.

Details on this clone: The CDR3 end is not reached by the read, which stops 3 residues before it; the germline J gene fills it in. V gene TRBV7-3 combines with J gene TRBJ1-3, with a weak D call TRBD1 (6 bases). The CDR3 is made up of 16 amino acids. V was cut by 1 base and J by 0 bases, with 10 bases left in between. The germline CDR1 and CDR2 sequences are SGHTA and FQGTGA. The sequenced CDR3 bases are TGTGCCAGCAGCTTAAGGGGACACGTCTCTGGAAACACC. It translates to CASSLRGHVSGNT. The full CDR3 reads CASSLRGHVSGNTIYF. Together with reference TRBV7-3 and TRBJ1-3, the CDR3 gives the full variable domain: GAGVSQTPSNKVTEKGKYVELRCDPISGHTALYWYRQSLGQGPEFLIYFQGTGAADDSGLPNDRFFAVRPEGSVSTLKIQRTERGDSAVYLCASSLRGHVSGNTIYFGEGSWLTVV.

Points on this clone: The read ends 3 residues before the CDR3 terminus; that terminus is restored from the germline J gene. The V call is TRBV5-4, the J call TRBJ2-3, with TRBD1 matching over 7 bases. The germline gives CDR1 SGHNT, CDR2 YYREEE (reference sequence). V was pared by 0 bases and J by 0 bases, with 1 base of the junction left unmatched. CDR3 length: 15 amino acids. The CDR3 here is CASSLEGASTDTQYF. The covered CDR3 bases are TGTGCCAGCAGCTTGGAGGGGGCCAGCACAGATACG.

Concerning this clone itself: The read ends 3 residues shy of where the CDR3 ends; the end is completed using the germline J gene. The chain links TRBV30 to TRBJ2-1; 10 bases map to TRBD2. Germline values: CDR1 GTSNPN, CDR2 SVGIG (reference sequence). The CDR3 consists of 15 residues. V gave up 0 bases and J gave up 7 bases; unmatched junction bases: 6. CDR3 sequence reads: CAWSVGLAGENEQFF. The sequenced CDR3 bases are TGTGCCTGGAGTGTTGGGCTAGCGGGAGAGAATGAG.

As for this clone: The read finishes 3 residues shy of the CDR3 end, and the germline J gene is used to complete it. The chain couples TRBV27 to TRBJ2-7; 7 positions match TRBD1. This CDR3 contains 16 residues. V lost 5 bases, J lost 3 bases, and 13 bases stayed unmatched. Germline loops: CDR1 MNHEY, CDR2 SMNVEV (reference sequence). The covered CDR3 bases are TGTGCCAGCAGTCAAACGGGACAGAGAACATACTACGAG. Its translation: CASSQTGQRTYYE. The whole CDR3 protein reads CASSQTGQRTYYEQYF.